The rows below give T cell receptor beta chains drawn from one sample of a study of esophageal squamous cell carcinoma under preoperative chemotherapy. TCRdb reprocessed the PCR reads with MiXCR, giving one entry per CDR3 protein. The sample lists about 30,000 distinct CDR3 sequences; under 60% were seen once. Specimen collection occurred from a patient given preoperative chemotherapy. The receptors come from a human donor with esophageal squamous cell carcinoma. The donor label of this sample is uncertain. The CDR3 runs from the conserved cysteine through the conserved F or W. The order of the fields is J gene, D gene, clone size, V gene, CDR3 protein, CDR3 DNA. A D gene is named only where the DNA matches it firmly. Size tells how often a clone was seen (once, few, many) or the class of an expanded clone, and some rows leave it out.

TRBJ2-4 | TRBD2 | NA | TRBV7-2 | CASRGAGGGDKEIQYF | TGTGCCAGCAGGGGAGCGGGGGGCGGGGACAAAGAGATCCAGTACTTC
TRBJ2-5 | TRBD2 | NA | TRBV7-8 | CARSPPSTGRQATQYF | TGTGCCAGGAGCCCGCCCTCTACCGGGAGGCAGGCGACCCAGTACTTC
TRBJ2-3 | TRBD2 | few | TRBV7-9 | CASSLTSGGTDTQYF | TGTGCCAGCAGCCTGACTAGCGGGGGCACAGATACGCAGTATTTT
TRBJ2-2 | NA | NA | TRBV7-4 | CARSRQTVSTDELFF | TGTGCCCGGAGCCGGCAGACAGTGAGCACCGATGAGCTGTTTTTT
TRBJ2-1 | NA | many | TRBV11-3 | CASSSRQDEQFF | TGTGCCAGCAGCTCCCGACAGGATGAGCAGTTCTTC
TRBJ2-5 | NA | few | TRBV12-3/TRBV12-4 | CASRYSMGSSLETQYF | TGTGCCAGCAGATACTCTATGGGGAGCAGTTTGGAGACCCAGTACTTC
TRBJ2-1 | NA | NA | TRBV20-1 | CSARDQRISSYNEQFF | TGCAGTGCTAGAGATCAACGGATTAGCTCCTACAATGAGCAGTTCTTC
TRBJ2-1 | NA | NA | TRBV12-3/TRBV12-4 | CASTRQGLYNEQFF | TGTGCCAGCACCCGCCAGGGGCTCTACAATGAGCAGTTCTTC
TRBJ2-5 | NA | many | TRBV6-1 | CATYGTLQGTQYF | TGTGCCACTTACGGGACGTTGCAAGGGACCCAGTACTTC
TRBJ2-3 | NA | NA | TRBV7-9 | CASSSDPGAYTDTQYF | TGTGCCAGCAGCTCGGATCCGGGGGCGTACACAGATACGCAGTATTTT
TRBJ2-5 | TRBD2 | NA | TRBV7-2 | CASGGLGGGAQETQYF | TGTGCCAGCGGGGGGCTCGGGGGGGGTGCCCAAGAGACCCAGTACTTC
TRBJ2-1 | TRBD2 | NA | TRBV10-3 | CAALAGVENEQFF | TGTGCCGCACTAGCGGGAGTGGAAAATGAGCAGTTCTTC
TRBJ2-2 | TRBD2 | NA | TRBV4-1 | CASSQDTLAAYTTGELFF | TGCGCCAGCAGCCAAGATACCCTAGCGGCCTATACCACCGGGGAGCTGTTTTTT
TRBJ2-7 | NA | NA | TRBV6-2/TRBV6-3 | CASSYSSPDVSYEQYF | TGTGCCAGCAGTTACTCGAGTCCGGACGTATCCTACGAGCAGTACTTC
TRBJ1-1 | NA | NA | TRBV5-1 | CASSLRAENTEAFF | TGCGCCAGCAGCCTCCGTGCAGAGAACACTGAAGCTTTCTTT